The sequence of this T cell receptor beta chain was determined in a study of cytomegalovirus exposure and HLA in healthy donors. General study results and limits: Being productive about 87% or about 30% of the time was typical of most TCR beta V segments in an earlier analysis. According to a later analysis, donors in an Asian-associated ancestry cluster reportedly had fewer N-insertions than the roughly 720-donor mean.

Turning to this clone: Its antigen is still unknown.

The PCR made use of 60 Vbeta and 13 Jbeta primers. The table came from immunoSEQ multiplex PCR; TCRdb's copy has only in-frame clones and leaves some out. This table holds 150,000 or so clones, 80% to 90% found once. The receptor's source is a man younger than 35 in good health and CMV-seropositive. The sample consisted of PBMCs.

The CDR3 loop reads CASRNSGGAYEQYF. CDR3 DNA: TGTGCCAGCAGGAATAGCGGGGGGGCCTACGAGCAGTACTTC. The chain couples TRBV6-5 to TRBJ2-7; 11 bases align to TRBD2. The CDR3 covers 14 residues. The trim removed 6 bases at V and 2 bases at J, leaving 3 bases unmatched. Germline lookup yields CDR1 MNHEY and CDR2 SVGAGI.